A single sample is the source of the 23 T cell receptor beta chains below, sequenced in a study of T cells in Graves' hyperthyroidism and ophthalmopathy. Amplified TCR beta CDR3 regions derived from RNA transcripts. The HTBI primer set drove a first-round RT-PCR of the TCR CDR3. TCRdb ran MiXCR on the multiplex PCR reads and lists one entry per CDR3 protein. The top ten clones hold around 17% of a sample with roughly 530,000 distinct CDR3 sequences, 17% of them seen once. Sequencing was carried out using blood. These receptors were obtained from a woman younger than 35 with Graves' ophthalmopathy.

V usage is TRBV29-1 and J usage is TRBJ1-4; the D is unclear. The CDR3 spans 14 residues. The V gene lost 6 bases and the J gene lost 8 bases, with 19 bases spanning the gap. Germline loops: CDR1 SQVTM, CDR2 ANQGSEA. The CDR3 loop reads CSVVRAGEGEKLFF. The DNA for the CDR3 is TGCAGCGTGGTCCGGGCAGGAGAAGGGGAAAAACTGTTTTTT.

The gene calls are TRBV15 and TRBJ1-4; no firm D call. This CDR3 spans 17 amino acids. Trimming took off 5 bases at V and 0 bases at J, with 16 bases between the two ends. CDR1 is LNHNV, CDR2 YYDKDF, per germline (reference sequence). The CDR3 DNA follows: TGTGCCACCAGCGGACCCCCAAAGGCATCAACTAATGAAAAACTGTTTTTT. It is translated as CATSGPPKASTNEKLFF.

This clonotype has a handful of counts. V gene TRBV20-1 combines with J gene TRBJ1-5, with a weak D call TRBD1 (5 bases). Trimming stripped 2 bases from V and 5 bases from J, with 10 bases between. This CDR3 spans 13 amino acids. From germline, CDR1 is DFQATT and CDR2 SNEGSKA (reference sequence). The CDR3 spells CSARRGADQPQHF. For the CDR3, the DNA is TGCAGTGCTAGAAGGGGCGCGGATCAGCCCCAGCATTTT.

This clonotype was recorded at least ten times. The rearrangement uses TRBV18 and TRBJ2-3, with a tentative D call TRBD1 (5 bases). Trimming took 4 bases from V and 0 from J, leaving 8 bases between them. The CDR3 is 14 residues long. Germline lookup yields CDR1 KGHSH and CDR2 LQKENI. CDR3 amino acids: CASSQTASTDTQYF. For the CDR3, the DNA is TGTGCCAGCTCACAGACAGCTAGCACAGATACGCAGTATTTT. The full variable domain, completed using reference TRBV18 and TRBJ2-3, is NAGVMQNPRHLVRRRGQEARLRCSPMKGHSHVYWYRQLPEEGLKFMVYLQKENIIDESGMPKERFSAEFPKEGPSILRIQQVVRGDSAAYFCASSQTASTDTQYFGPGTRLTVL.

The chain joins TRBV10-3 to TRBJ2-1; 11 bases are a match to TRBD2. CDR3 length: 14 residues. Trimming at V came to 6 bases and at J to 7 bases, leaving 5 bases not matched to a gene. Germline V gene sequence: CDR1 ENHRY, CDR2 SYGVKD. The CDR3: CAISATSGSNEQFF. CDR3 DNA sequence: TGTGCCATCAGCGCCACTAGCGGGAGTAATGAGCAGTTCTTC.

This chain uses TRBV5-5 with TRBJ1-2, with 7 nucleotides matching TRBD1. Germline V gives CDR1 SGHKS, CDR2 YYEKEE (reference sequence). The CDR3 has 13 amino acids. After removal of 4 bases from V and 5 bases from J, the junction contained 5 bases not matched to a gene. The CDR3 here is CASSILQGYGYTF. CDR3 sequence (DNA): TGTGCCAGCAGCATTCTACAGGGGTATGGCTACACCTTC. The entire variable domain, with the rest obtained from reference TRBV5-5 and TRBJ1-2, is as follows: DAGVTQSPTHLIKTRGQQVTLRCSPISGHKSVSWYQQVLGQGPQFIFQYYEKEERGRGNFPDRFSARQFPNYSSELNVNALLLGDSALYLCASSILQGYGYTFGSGTRLTVV.

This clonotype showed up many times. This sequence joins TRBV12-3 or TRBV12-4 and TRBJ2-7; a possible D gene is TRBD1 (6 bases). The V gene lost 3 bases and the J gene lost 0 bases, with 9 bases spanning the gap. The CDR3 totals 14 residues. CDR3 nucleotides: TGTGCCAGCAGTTTTAGACAGGACTCCTACGAGCAGTACTTC. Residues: CASSFRQDSYEQYF.

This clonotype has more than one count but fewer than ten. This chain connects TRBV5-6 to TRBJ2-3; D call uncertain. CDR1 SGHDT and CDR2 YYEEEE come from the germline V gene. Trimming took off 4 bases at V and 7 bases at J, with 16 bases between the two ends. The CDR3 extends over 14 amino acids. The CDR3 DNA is TGTGCCAGCAGCCCCTGGGCCCCGAGCAATACGCAGTATTTT. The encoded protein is CASSPWAPSNTQYF.

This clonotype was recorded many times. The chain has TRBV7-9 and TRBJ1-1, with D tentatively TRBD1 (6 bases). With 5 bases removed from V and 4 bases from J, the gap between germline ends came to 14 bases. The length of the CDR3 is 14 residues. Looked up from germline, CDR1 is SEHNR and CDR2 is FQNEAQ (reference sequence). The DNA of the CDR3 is TGTGCCAGCAGCCAAGTCTGGGGGGCCACTGAAGCTTTCTTT. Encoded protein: CASSQVWGATEAFF.

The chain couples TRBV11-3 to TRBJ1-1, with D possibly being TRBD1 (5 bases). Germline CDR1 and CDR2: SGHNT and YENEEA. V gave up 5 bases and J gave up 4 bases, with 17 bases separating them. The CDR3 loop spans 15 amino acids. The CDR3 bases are TGTGCCAGCAGCCGACAAGAAGGGGTGAGCACTGAAGCTTTCTTT. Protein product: CASSRQEGVSTEAFF.

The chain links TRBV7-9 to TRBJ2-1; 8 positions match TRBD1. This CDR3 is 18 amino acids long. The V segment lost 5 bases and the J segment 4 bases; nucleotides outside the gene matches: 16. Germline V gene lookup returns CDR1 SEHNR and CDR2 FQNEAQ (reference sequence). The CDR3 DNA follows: TGTGCCAGCAGCCCCGTCCGATCCCGACAGGGGACTTACAATGAGCAGTTCTTC. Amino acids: CASSPVRSRQGTYNEQFF.

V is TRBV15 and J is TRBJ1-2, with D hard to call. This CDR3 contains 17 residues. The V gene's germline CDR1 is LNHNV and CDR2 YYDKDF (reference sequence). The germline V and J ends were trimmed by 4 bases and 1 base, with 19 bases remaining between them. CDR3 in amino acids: CATSNGSRPAINYGYTF. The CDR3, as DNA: TGTGCCACCAGCAATGGGAGTAGGCCTGCCATTAACTATGGCTACACCTTC.

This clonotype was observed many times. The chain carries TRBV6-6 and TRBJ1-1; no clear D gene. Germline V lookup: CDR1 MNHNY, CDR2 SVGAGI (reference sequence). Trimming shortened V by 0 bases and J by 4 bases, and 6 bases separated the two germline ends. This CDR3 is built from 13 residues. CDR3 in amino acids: CASSYSGITEAFF. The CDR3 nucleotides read TGTGCCAGCAGTTACTCAGGTATCACTGAAGCTTTCTTT.

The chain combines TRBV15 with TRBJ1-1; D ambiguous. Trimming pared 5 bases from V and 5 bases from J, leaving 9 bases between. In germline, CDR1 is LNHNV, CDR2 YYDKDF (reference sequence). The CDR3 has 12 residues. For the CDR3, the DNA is TGTGCCACCAGCTTTATAAGTACTGAAGCTTTCTTT. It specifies CATSFISTEAFF.

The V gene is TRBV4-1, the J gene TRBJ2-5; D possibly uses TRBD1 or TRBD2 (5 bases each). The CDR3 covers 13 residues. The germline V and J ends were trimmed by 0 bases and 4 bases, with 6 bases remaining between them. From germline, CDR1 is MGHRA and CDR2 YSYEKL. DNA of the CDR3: TGCGCCAGCAGCCAAGATGGGGGAGAGACCCAGTACTTC. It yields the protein CASSQDGGETQYF.

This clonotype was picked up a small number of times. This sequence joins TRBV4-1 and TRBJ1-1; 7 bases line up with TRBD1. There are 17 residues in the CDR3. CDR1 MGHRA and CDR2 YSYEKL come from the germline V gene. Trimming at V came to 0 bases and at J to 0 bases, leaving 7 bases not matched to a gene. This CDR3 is CASSQDGAGQLNTEAFF. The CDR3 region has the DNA TGCGCCAGCAGCCAAGACGGGGCGGGACAGCTGAACACTGAAGCTTTCTTT.

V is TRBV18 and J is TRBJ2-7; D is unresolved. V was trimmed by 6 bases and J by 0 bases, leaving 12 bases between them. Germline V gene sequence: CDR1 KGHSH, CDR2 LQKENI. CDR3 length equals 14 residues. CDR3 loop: CASSSDNPSYEQYF. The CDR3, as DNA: TGTGCCAGCTCGTCAGACAATCCCTCCTACGAGCAGTACTTC. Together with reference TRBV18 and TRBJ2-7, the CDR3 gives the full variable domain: NAGVMQNPRHLVRRRGQEARLRCSPMKGHSHVYWYRQLPEEGLKFMVYLQKENIIDESGMPKERFSAEFPKEGPSILRIQQVVRGDSAAYFCASSSDNPSYEQYFGPGTRLTVT.

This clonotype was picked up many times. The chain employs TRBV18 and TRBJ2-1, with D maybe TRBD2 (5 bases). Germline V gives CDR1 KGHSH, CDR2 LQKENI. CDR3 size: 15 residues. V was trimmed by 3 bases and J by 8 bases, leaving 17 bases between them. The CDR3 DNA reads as TGTGCCAGCTCACCTTCCGGGAAGGTAAGCGATGAGCAGTTCTTC. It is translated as CASSPSGKVSDEQFF.

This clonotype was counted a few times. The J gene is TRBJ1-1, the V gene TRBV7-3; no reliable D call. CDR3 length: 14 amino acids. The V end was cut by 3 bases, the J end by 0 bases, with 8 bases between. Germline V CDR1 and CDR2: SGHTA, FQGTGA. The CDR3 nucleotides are TGTGCCAGCAGCTTCGGACTTATGAACACTGAAGCTTTCTTT. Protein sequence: CASSFGLMNTEAFF.

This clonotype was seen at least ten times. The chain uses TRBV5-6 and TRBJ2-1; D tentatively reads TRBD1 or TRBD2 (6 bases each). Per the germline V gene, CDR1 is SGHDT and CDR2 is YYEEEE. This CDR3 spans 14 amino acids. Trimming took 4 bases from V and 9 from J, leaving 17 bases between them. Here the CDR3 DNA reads TGTGCCAGCAGCCCAGGGGACTCGGCGGGTGAGCAGTTCTTC. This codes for CASSPGDSAGEQFF.

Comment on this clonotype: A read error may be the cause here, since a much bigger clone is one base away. The CDR3 nucleotides read TGTGCCAGCAGCTTCCCTTTCGGACAGGGGGCTGTAAATGAGCAGTTCTTC. This codes for CASSFPFGQGAVNEQFF. The rearrangement links TRBV11-2 to TRBJ2-1, with TRBD1 identical over 11 bases. The CDR3 extends over 17 amino acids. CDR1 and CDR2 (germline): SGHAT, FQNNGV. V was clipped by 3 bases and J by 7 bases; unmatched bases: 11.

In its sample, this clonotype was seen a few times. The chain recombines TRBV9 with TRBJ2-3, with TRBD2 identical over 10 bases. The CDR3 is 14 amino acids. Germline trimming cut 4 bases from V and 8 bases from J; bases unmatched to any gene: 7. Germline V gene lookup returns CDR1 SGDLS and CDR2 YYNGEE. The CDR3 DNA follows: TGTGCCAGCAGCCCTGGGACTAGCGACCGTACGCAGTATTTT. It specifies CASSPGTSDRTQYF.

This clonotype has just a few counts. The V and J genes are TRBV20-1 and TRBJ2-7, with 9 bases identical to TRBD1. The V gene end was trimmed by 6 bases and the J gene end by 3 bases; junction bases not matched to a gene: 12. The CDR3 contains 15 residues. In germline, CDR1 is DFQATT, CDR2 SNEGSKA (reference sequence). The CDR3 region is CSAPLYGTGIYEQYF. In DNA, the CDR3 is TGCAGTGCACCGCTCTACGGGACAGGGATCTACGAGCAGTACTTC.